One and the same sample provided the 21 T cell receptor beta chains below, sequenced in a study of blood T cell repertoires in COVID-19. Sequencing was performed with immunoSEQ multiplex PCR; in TCRdb, only in-frame clones are kept and a portion is missing. The sample contains around 210,000 clones, around 80% of which appear only once. The sample consisted of peripheral blood. All receptors derive from a woman in her 70s with acute or convalescent COVID-19.

This clone was observed a few times. The chain is built from TRBV18 and TRBJ2-2; 8 bases match TRBD1. J gave up 2 bases and V 5 bases, and 4 bases lay outside the gene matches. The germline V gene has CDR1 KGHSH and CDR2 LQKENI. The CDR3 contains 15 residues. The CDR3 DNA reads as TGTGCCAGCTCAAGACAGGGGCGTAACACCGGGGAGCTGTTTTTT. Translated, it gives CASSRQGRNTGELFF. The variable domain in full, completed from reference TRBV18 and TRBJ2-2, reads NAGVMQNPRHLVRRRGQEARLRCSPMKGHSHVYWYRQLPEEGLKFMVYLQKENIIDESGMPKERFSAEFPKEGPSILRIQQVVRGDSAAYFCASSRQGRNTGELFFGEGSRLTVL.

The CDR3 sequence: CASSDLAGELFF. The CDR3 nucleotides read TGCGCCAGCAGCGACTTGGCCGGGGAGCTGTTTTTT. The chain employs TRBV5-1 and TRBJ2-2; D is unclear. Between the trimmed V and J ends, which lost 4 bases and 6 bases, there was a span of 7 bases. There are 12 residues in the CDR3. The germline CDR1 and CDR2 sequences are SGHRS and YFSETQ.

In its sample, this clone was seen a few times. The chain employs TRBV4-1 and TRBJ1-6; no reliable D call. This CDR3 contains 18 residues. Germline values: CDR1 MGHRA, CDR2 YSYEKL. The V gene lost 2 bases and the J gene lost 0 bases, with 14 bases spanning the gap. This CDR3 reads CASSQLPGPSSYNSPLHF. In nucleotides, the CDR3 is TGCGCCAGCAGCCAACTCCCAGGCCCGAGCTCCTATAATTCACCCCTCCACTTT.

The chain combines TRBV5-4 with TRBJ2-7; D gene ambiguous. This CDR3 region has 14 residues. The V gene lost 0 bases and the J gene lost 5 bases, with 12 bases spanning the gap. CDR1 and CDR2 from the germline V gene are SGHNT and YYREEE (reference sequence). The CDR3 sequence: CASSLGPPLNEQYF. The CDR3 DNA sequence: TGTGCCAGCAGCTTGGGGCCCCCCTTGAACGAGCAGTACTTC.

This clone occurred a few times. The chain uses TRBV5-1 and TRBJ2-3; the D gene is possibly TRBD1 (6 bases). V was shortened by 1 base and J by 2 bases, with 11 bases between the two germline ends. The CDR3 totals 15 residues. Germline V gene data show CDR1 as SGHRS and CDR2 as YFSETQ. CDR3 sequence (DNA): TGCGCCAGCAGCTTGACAGGGTTAGACACAGATACGCAGTATTTT. Amino acids: CASSLTGLDTDTQYF.

The rearrangement joins TRBV10-3 to TRBJ1-2, with unresolved D. CDR3 length equals 12 residues. The germline V gene encodes CDR1 ENHRY and CDR2 SYGVKD. Trimming shortened V by 3 bases and J by 4 bases, and 6 bases separated the two germline ends. For the CDR3, the DNA is TGTGCCATCAGTGACGTATCCTATGGCTACACCTTC. Its protein is CAISDVSYGYTF.

The rearrangement links TRBV19 to TRBJ1-2; 8 nucleotides match TRBD1. Looked up from germline, CDR1 is LNHDA and CDR2 is SQIVND (reference sequence). The CDR3 length is 15 residues. V dropped 4 bases and J dropped 5; count of bases not matched to a gene: 9. The CDR3: CASSKTGEREYGYTF. CDR3 DNA: TGTGCCAGTAGTAAGACAGGGGAGCGGGAATATGGCTACACCTTC.

The chain joins TRBV14 to TRBJ2-7, with 9 positions matching TRBD1. Unmatched junction bases numbered 6, after V lost 3 bases and J lost 9 bases. This CDR3 has 13 residues. Germline assignment: CDR1 SGHDN and CDR2 FVKESK. The CDR3, as DNA: TGTGCCAGCAGCCACCGGACAGGGGTGGTGCAGTACTTC. Residues: CASSHRTGVVQYF.

Here the CDR3 reads CASSLEGLPTGELFF. As DNA, the CDR3 is TGTGCCAGCAGCTTAGAGGGACTGCCCACCGGGGAGCTGTTTTTT. This chain uses TRBV5-4 with TRBJ2-2; the D gene is possibly TRBD2 (6 bases). The V gene's germline CDR1 is SGHNT and CDR2 YYREEE (reference sequence). V lost 2 bases, J lost 4 bases, and 12 bases lay in between. The CDR3 length is 15 residues. The full variable domain, with the rest looked up from reference TRBV5-4 and TRBJ2-2, is ETGVTQSPTHLIKTRGQQVTLRCSSQSGHNTVSWYQQALGQGPQFIFQYYREEENGRGNFPPRFSGLQFPNYSSELNVNALELDDSALYLCASSLEGLPTGELFFGEGSRLTVL.

This clone showed up just once. V gene TRBV2 combines with J gene TRBJ1-2; 7 nucleotides match TRBD1. The CDR3 has 14 amino acids. Losses at the gene ends were 4 bases for V and 8 bases for J; bases not matched to a gene: 10. CDR1 SNHLY and CDR2 FYNNEI come from the germline V gene. CDR3 nucleotide sequence: TGTGCCAGCAGTGTCGGACAGGTCTTCGACGGCTACACCTTC. It specifies CASSVGQVFDGYTF.

The chain uses TRBV15 and TRBJ2-5; 10 bases map to TRBD2. Per the germline V gene, CDR1 is LNHNV and CDR2 is YYDKDF (reference sequence). V shed 0 bases, J shed 4 bases, and the junction held 8 bases outside the gene matches. The CDR3 length is 17 residues. The CDR3 here is CATSRDGLAGGLETQYF. In DNA, the CDR3 is TGTGCCACCAGCAGAGATGGGTTAGCGGGAGGTTTAGAGACCCAGTACTTC.

The chain employs TRBV6-5 and TRBJ1-2; TRBD1 matches at 10 bases. Per germline, CDR1 MNHEY and CDR2 SVGAGI. V trimming: 2 bases; J trimming: 2 bases; junction bases outside the gene matches: 2. The CDR3 length is 15 residues. In DNA, the CDR3 is TGTGCCAGCAGTTACGGACAGGGGGGAAACTATGGCTACACCTTC. This translates into CASSYGQGGNYGYTF.

CDR3 bases: TGCAGTGCTAGTTCGGCGGGAATCACCGGGGAGCTGTTTTTT. Its translation is CSASSAGITGELFF. The V and J genes are TRBV20-1 and TRBJ2-2; D perhaps matches TRBD2 (6 bases). CDR3 size: 14 residues. Trimming took 3 bases from V and 4 from J, leaving 12 bases between them. Germline CDR1 and CDR2: DFQATT and SNEGSKA (reference sequence).

V usage is TRBV18 and J usage is TRBJ1-5; the match to TRBD1 covers 12 bases. The ends lost 3 bases at V and 3 bases at J; junction bases unmatched: 12. The CDR3 totals 19 residues. The germline V gene has CDR1 KGHSH and CDR2 LQKENI. The CDR3 region is CASSPRGTGGNFANQPQHF. CDR3 nucleotide sequence: TGTGCCAGCTCACCGCGGGGGACAGGGGGCAACTTTGCCAATCAGCCCCAGCATTTT.

This clone appeared a few times. This chain uses TRBV7-9 with TRBJ2-5; 14 positions match TRBD2. The germline V gene has CDR1 SEHNR and CDR2 FQNEAQ (reference sequence). The CDR3 extends over 16 amino acids. V shed 5 bases, J shed 9 bases, and the junction held 11 bases outside the gene matches. This CDR3 reads CASSPTGTSGSKAQYF. The DNA of the CDR3 is TGTGCCAGCAGCCCGACCGGGACTAGCGGGAGCAAGGCCCAGTACTTC.

This chain connects TRBV18 to TRBJ2-5; D uncertain. The V end was cut by 0 bases, the J end by 2 bases, with 10 bases between. The CDR3 consists of 15 residues. Germline-derived CDR1 and CDR2 are KGHSH and LQKENI. CDR3 in amino acids: CASSPPFAAQETQYF. The CDR3 DNA reads TGTGCCAGCTCACCACCTTTTGCGGCTCAAGAGACCCAGTACTTC.

V is TRBV7-6 and J is TRBJ1-3; no clear D gene. The V end was cut by 5 bases, the J end by 0 bases, with 14 bases between. The CDR3 contains 16 residues. CDR1 is SGHVS and CDR2 is FNYEAQ in the germline V gene. CDR3 sequence: CASSLSVGSSGNTIYF. DNA of the CDR3: TGTGCCAGCAGCCTATCGGTCGGTAGCTCTGGAAACACCATATATTTT.

This rearrangement joins TRBV25-1 to TRBJ1-3; tentatively, D is TRBD1 (6 bases). CDR3 length equals 16 residues. The germline gives CDR1 MGHDK, CDR2 SYGVNS. The V end was cut by 6 bases, the J end by 3 bases, with 18 bases between. The CDR3 nucleotides read TGTGCCAGCAGCCCAAGGGGGGGCAGGGGTGGAAACACCATATATTTT. Translating gives CASSPRGGRGGNTIYF.

In nucleotides, the CDR3 is TGTGCCAGCAGTCTATCAGCGAATAGCAATCAGCCCCAGCATTTT. Encoded protein: CASSLSANSNQPQHF. The V gene is TRBV2, the J gene TRBJ1-5, with D hard to call. Germline lookup yields CDR1 SNHLY and CDR2 FYNNEI. V was shortened by 5 bases and J by 0 bases, with 11 bases between the two germline ends. The CDR3 covers 15 residues.

The chain has TRBV2 and TRBJ2-7, with D perhaps TRBD2 (5 bases). Deletions cut 5 bases from V and 7 bases from J, with 15 bases between. This CDR3 spans 13 amino acids. The germline CDR1 and CDR2 sequences are SNHLY and FYNNEI. For the CDR3, the DNA is TGTGCCAGCAGTCAGGACTGGGAAGGGGAGCAGTACTTC. It specifies CASSQDWEGEQYF.

This chain links TRBV6-5 with TRBJ1-6; D remains unclear. The CDR3 runs 15 residues. Trimming shortened V by 2 bases and J by 6 bases, and 11 bases separated the two germline ends. Germline V gene lookup returns CDR1 MNHEY and CDR2 SVGAGI. The CDR3 DNA follows: TGTGCCAGCAGTTACGGTGGACTGCTTAATTCACCCCTCCACTTT. Translating it yields CASSYGGLLNSPLHF.